These T cell receptor beta chains were read from a single sample in a study of spatial heterogeneity in lung cancer. TCRdb re-analysed the 5' RACE reads in MiXCR, keeping a single row per CDR3 protein. The data contain about 38,000 distinct CDR3 sequences, roughly 5.2% of them singletons. This sample comprised PBMCs, obtained at surgery. The receptors derive from a female donor with early-stage non-small cell lung cancer. Both conserved end residues are part of each CDR3. D genes are given only for firm matches. Clone size is given for some rows only: seen once, a few or many times, or a class if the clone is expanded.

V,D,J,size,DNA,CDR3
TRBV12-3/TRBV12-4,-,TRBJ1-1,-,TGTGCCAGCAGTTTAGGGGGCCACACTGAAGCTTTCTTT,CASSLGGHTEAFF
TRBV6-6,-,TRBJ2-7,-,TGTGCCAGCAGTTACTCGGAGTCCTACGAGCAGCACTTC,CASSYSESYEQHF
TRBV20-1,TRBD2,TRBJ2-1,few,TGCAGTGCTCGGACTAGCGAGAACAATGAGCAGTTCTTC,CSARTSENNEQFF
TRBV29-1,TRBD1,TRBJ1-3,many,TGCAGCGTTCGGACAGGGACTAACTCTGGAAACACCATATATTTT,CSVRTGTNSGNTIYF
TRBV2,-,TRBJ2-1,many,TGTGCCAGCAGTGAGGCCCCGTTAAACTCCTACAATGAGCAGTTCTTC,CASSEAPLNSYNEQFF
TRBV28,TRBD2,TRBJ2-7,many,TGTGCCAGCAGTGGACTAGCGGGGGGAGCCTACGAGCAGTACTTC,CASSGLAGGAYEQYF
TRBV7-2,TRBD2,TRBJ2-3,many,TGTGCCAGCAGCCCATCGGTCCTAGCGGGGCGCACAGATACGCAGTATTTT,CASSPSVLAGRTDTQYF
TRBV7-9,-,TRBJ1-3,many,TGTGCCAGCAGCCGATCTACAGGGAAGGGAAACACCATATATTTT,CASSRSTGKGNTIYF
TRBV6-2/TRBV6-3,-,TRBJ2-3,many,TGTGCCAGCGCCATAGGGGGACCTAGCACAGATACGCAGTATTTT,CASAIGGPSTDTQYF
TRBV7-9,-,TRBJ2-4,-,TGTGCCAGCAGCCTCACCATGGCGGCCAAAAACATTCAGTACTTC,CASSLTMAAKNIQYF
TRBV5-1,-,TRBJ2-5,many,TGCGCCAGCAGCGGGGAAGGAAGTAAAGAGACCCAGTACTTC,CASSGEGSKETQYF
TRBV27,-,TRBJ1-5,-,TGTGCCAGCAGCCCGGTTTTTGCATCGGGCAATCAGCCCCAGCATTTT,CASSPVFASGNQPQHF
TRBV3-1,TRBD1,TRBJ2-1,many,TGTGCCAGCAGCCAACGTAACAGGGGTCTAATGATGTACAATGAGCAGTTCTTC,CASSQRNRGLMMYNEQFF
TRBV2,-,TRBJ1-2,many,TGTGCCAGCAGTGTTGGGACGCCCGGGGAAGGCTACACCTTC,CASSVGTPGEGYTF